This paragraph reports one TCR beta chain. The data originate from a study of blood T cell repertoires in COVID-19. The germline V gene has CDR1 SGHAT and CDR2 FQNNGV. The CDR3 is 17 residues long. The V and J ends lost 2 bases and 0 bases respectively, with 14 bases between them. In the authors' workflow: Reference gene primers were amplified, and this amplification served to estimate nucleated cell counts. The protocol was immunoSEQ multiplex PCR, while the TCRdb copy is restricted to in-frame clones and leaves out a portion. V and J calls and clone size are copied from that table; D and trimming were computed from the DNA. The repertoire holds 30,000 to 45,000 clones, with about three quarters as singletons.

The sample comprised peripheral blood. The rearrangement joins TRBV11-2 to TRBJ1-3, with D tentatively TRBD1 (6 bases). This receptor was identified in a man between 60 and 75 years old with acute or convalescent COVID-19. CDR3 sequence reads: CASSLTSGQISGNTIYF. For the CDR3, the DNA is TGTGCCAGCAGCTTAACATCGGGACAAATCTCTGGAAACACCATATATTTT.